This T cell receptor (beta chain) was sequenced in a study of blood T cell repertoires in COVID-19. About the study: Whether acute or convalescent, the COVID-19 samples came from the United States, Italy and Spain. T cells, B-cell-depleted T cells, or PBMCs provided the cDNA or gDNA that served as material.

Trimming removed 3 bases from V and 2 bases from J; junction bases left unmatched: 1. The CDR3 sequence is 14 residues long. CDR1 and CDR2 from the germline V gene are ENHRY and SYGVKD. In the study's own analysis: Quantification of nucleated cells was approximated via reference gene primer amplification. TCRdb keeps only in-frame clones here, not all; method: immunoSEQ multiplex PCR. V, J and clone size are taken as reported in that table, and D and trimming were inferred from the DNA itself. The profile shows more than 45,000 clones, about 89% of them singletons. The V gene is TRBV10-3, the J gene TRBJ2-7; 10 bases map to TRBD1. The TCR sequence derives from a man in his sixties or seventies with active COVID-19. Sequenced sample: peripheral blood. The CDR3 DNA follows: TGTGCCATCAGTGATGGACAGGGGGCCTACGAGCAGTACTTC. This gives the protein CAISDGQGAYEQYF.